One T cell receptor (beta chain) is described in this entry. The antigen is undetermined. The PCR ran on 60 Vbeta and 13 Jbeta primers. Some clones are missing from TCRdb's copy, which holds only in-frame ones; the method was immunoSEQ multiplex PCR. The sample contains about 160,000 clones, 60% to 80% of which appear only once. This sample was included in a study of cytomegalovirus exposure and HLA in healthy donors. Overall study context: Findings of an earlier analysis included around 120 million unique TCR beta sequences from some 200 million T cells. Whole-study findings and limits: TCR beta sequences numbering about 17,000 were associated with HLA alleles at 0.05 false discovery rate in a later analysis.

The clonotype was recovered from a man younger than 35 in good health and CMV-seropositive. Sequencing input: PBMCs.

The CDR3 here is CASSNGQGRETQYF. The CDR3 nucleotides read TGCGCCAGCAGCAACGGACAGGGGCGAGAGACCCAGTACTTC. The chain joins TRBV5-1 to TRBJ2-5; TRBD1 matches at 9 bases. V dropped 4 bases and J dropped 4; count of bases not matched to a gene: 5. This CDR3 comprises 14 residues. Germline CDR1 and CDR2: SGHRS and YFSETQ.